These 16 T cell receptor beta chains came from one sample sequenced in a study of blood T cell repertoires in COVID-19. Clones were sequenced by immunoSEQ multiplex PCR, and TCRdb holds only the in-frame ones, with some missing. The sample contains hundreds of thousands of clones, 85% to 90% of which appear only once. The sequenced sample consisted of PBMCs or T cells enriched from blood (not recorded which). These receptors originate from a woman aged 60-75 years in a cohort exposed to, infected with or recovered from COVID-19 (not recorded which).

On this clone itself: Different DNA sequences within this sample yield the same CDR3. The chain carries TRBV7-2 and TRBJ1-5; no definite D call. Trimming left V 0 bases short and J 1 base short, with 7 bases between. This CDR3 has 15 residues. Germline V CDR1 and CDR2: SGHTA, FQGNSA. The CDR3 region is CASSLAGVSNQPQHF. The CDR3 DNA reads TGTGCCAGCAGCTTAGCCGGTGTAAGCAATCAGCCCCAGCATTTT. The full variable domain, rest sourced from reference TRBV7-2 and TRBJ1-5, is GAGVSQSPSNKVTEKGKDVELRCDPISGHTALYWYRQSLGQGLEFLIYFQGNSAPDKSGLPSDRFSAERTGGSVSTLTIQRTQQEDSAVYLCASSLAGVSNQPQHFGDGTRLSIL.

V is TRBV5-4 and J is TRBJ2-1, with a tentative D call TRBD1 (5 bases). Trimming removed 0 bases at V and 3 bases at J, with 13 bases between. The germline CDR1 and CDR2 sequences are SGHNT and YYREEE (reference sequence). The CDR3 totals 16 residues. The CDR3 sequence is CASSLARQGYYNEQFF. CDR3 nucleotide sequence: TGTGCCAGCAGCTTGGCCCGGCAGGGCTACTACAATGAGCAGTTCTTC.

This clone was found a few times. V usage is TRBV2 and J usage is TRBJ2-7, with D hard to call. Per germline, CDR1 SNHLY and CDR2 FYNNEI. The CDR3 sequence is 11 residues long. Trimming stripped 5 bases from V and 6 bases from J, with 8 bases between. DNA of the CDR3: TGTGCCAGCAGTAATAATCCCGAGCAGTACTTC. This gives the protein CASSNNPEQYF.

The V call is TRBV19, the J call TRBJ1-2; 12 nucleotides match TRBD1. The germline V gene encodes CDR1 LNHDA and CDR2 SQIVND (reference sequence). V gave up 4 bases and J gave up 4 bases; unmatched junction bases: 4. The CDR3 length is 15 residues. The CDR3 region is CASSKGTGGVYGYTF. CDR3 nucleotides: TGTGCCAGTAGTAAAGGGACAGGGGGCGTCTATGGCTACACCTTC.

The chain is built from TRBV28 and TRBJ2-5; TRBD1 agrees at 10 bases. Per the germline V gene, CDR1 is MDHEN and CDR2 is SYDVKM. The V gene end was trimmed by 4 bases and the J gene end by 5 bases; junction bases not matched to a gene: 10. This CDR3 has 16 residues. CDR3 DNA sequence: TGTGCCAGCAGTTATCCCCGGGACAGGGGAGGCGAGACCCAGTACTTC. Translated, it gives CASSYPRDRGGETQYF. The full variable domain, completed using reference TRBV28 and TRBJ2-5, is DVKVTQSSRYLVKRTGEKVFLECVQDMDHENMFWYRQDPGLGLRLIYFSYDVKMKEKGDIPEGYSVSREKKERFSLILESASTNQTSMYLCASSYPRDRGGETQYFGPGTRLLVL.

The chain employs TRBV4-3 and TRBJ1-1; D remains unclear. Germline values: CDR1 LGHNA, CDR2 YSLEER. V was trimmed by 4 bases and J by 2 bases, leaving 8 bases between them. CDR3 length equals 13 residues. CDR3 in amino acids: CASSPRHNTEAFF. DNA for the CDR3: TGCGCCAGCAGCCCCAGACATAACACTGAAGCTTTCTTT.

This sequence joins TRBV2 and TRBJ2-7; TRBD1 matches at 9 bases. The germline CDR1 and CDR2 sequences are SNHLY and FYNNEI. Trimming at V came to 6 bases and at J to 5 bases, leaving 11 bases not matched to a gene. The CDR3 runs to 15 residues. The CDR3 region has the DNA TGTGCCAGCAGGCGGGCCGGGACAGGGAAAAACGAGCAGTACTTC. Its translation is CASRRAGTGKNEQYF.

The V and J genes are TRBV10-3 and TRBJ1-1; D not certain. The CDR3 length is 14 residues. Germline values: CDR1 ENHRY, CDR2 SYGVKD. V gave up 6 bases and J gave up 1 base, with 12 bases separating them. The CDR3 is CAISGRDKNTEAFF. The CDR3 DNA reads as TGTGCCATCAGCGGGAGGGATAAGAACACTGAAGCTTTCTTT.

The chain joins TRBV12-5 to TRBJ2-3, with 9 bases that match TRBD2. Germline V gives CDR1 LGHNT, CDR2 FRNRAP. The CDR3 has 15 amino acids. J gave up 4 bases and V 7 bases, and 9 bases lay outside the gene matches. For the CDR3, the DNA is TGTGCTAGTGCCTCGGGACTAGCCAACCCAGATACGCAGTATTTT. It specifies CASASGLANPDTQYF.

About this clone itself: The junction and the germline gene differ at one end; a read error may be behind it. The chain uses TRBV15 and TRBJ2-7, with 8 bases matching TRBD1. The CDR3 is 13 residues long. Germline CDR1 LNHNV, CDR2 YYDKDF (reference sequence). The CDR3 is CATSRGGMTGVHF. The DNA of the CDR3 is TGTGCCACCAGCAGGGGGGGCATGACAGGGGTGCACTTC.

The J gene is TRBJ2-2, the V gene TRBV4-2; 10 nucleotides line up with TRBD2. Germline CDR1 LGHNA, CDR2 YNFKEQ. J gave up 1 base and V 4 bases, and 6 bases lay outside the gene matches. The CDR3 extends over 17 amino acids. CDR3 bases: TGTGCCAGCAGCCCCTGGACTAGCGGACAGAACACCGGGGAGCTGTTTTTT. This sequence encodes CASSPWTSGQNTGELFF.

This sequence joins TRBV7-2 and TRBJ2-7; 16 nucleotides match TRBD2. V shed 5 bases and J 4 bases; nucleotides not matched to a gene: 5. CDR1 and CDR2 from the germline V gene are SGHTA and FQGNSA. This CDR3 has 16 residues. The CDR3 loop reads CASSRGTSGRGYEQYF. The CDR3 nucleotides read TGTGCCAGCAGCCGGGGGACTAGCGGGAGGGGGTACGAGCAGTACTTC.

This chain joins TRBV5-4 and TRBJ2-1; 10 bases match TRBD1. Germline trimming cut 2 bases from V and 4 bases from J; bases unmatched to any gene: 6. Germline V gene lookup returns CDR1 SGHNT and CDR2 YYREEE (reference sequence). CDR3 size: 16 residues. CDR3 sequence: CASSFMGQGTYNEQFF. The CDR3 DNA sequence: TGTGCCAGCAGCTTTATGGGACAGGGGACATACAATGAGCAGTTCTTC.

This clone was detected only once. The rearrangement joins TRBV6-4 to TRBJ2-1, with 9 bases aligning to TRBD2. The CDR3 covers 15 residues. With V trimmed by 2 bases and J by 7 bases, 6 bases remained unmatched. Germline values: CDR1 MRHNA, CDR2 SNTAGT. In nucleotides, the CDR3 is TGTGCCAGCAGTGACGGGGCGGGAGGGGGAAATGAGCAGTTCTTC. Encoded protein: CASSDGAGGGNEQFF.

This clone was picked up one time. The rearrangement uses TRBV5-1 and TRBJ2-1, with D perhaps TRBD2 (5 bases). Trimming took 4 bases from V and 3 from J, leaving 17 bases between them. Looked up from germline, CDR1 is SGHRS and CDR2 is YFSETQ. The CDR3 runs to 16 residues. The CDR3: CASSPGLGGGYNEQFF. CDR3 sequence (DNA): TGCGCCAGCAGCCCCGGGCTGGGCGGAGGCTACAATGAGCAGTTCTTC.

This chain joins TRBV3-1 (or the pseudogene TRBV3-2) and TRBJ1-2; tentatively, D is TRBD1 (5 bases). V gave up 9 bases and J gave up 8 bases, with 16 bases separating them. The CDR3 runs 12 residues. Germline V lookup: CDR1 LGHDT, CDR2 YNNKEL (reference sequence). DNA for the CDR3: TGTGCCAGTGGTCAGGGTGAAATGGGCTACACCTTC. Translated, it gives CASGQGEMGYTF.